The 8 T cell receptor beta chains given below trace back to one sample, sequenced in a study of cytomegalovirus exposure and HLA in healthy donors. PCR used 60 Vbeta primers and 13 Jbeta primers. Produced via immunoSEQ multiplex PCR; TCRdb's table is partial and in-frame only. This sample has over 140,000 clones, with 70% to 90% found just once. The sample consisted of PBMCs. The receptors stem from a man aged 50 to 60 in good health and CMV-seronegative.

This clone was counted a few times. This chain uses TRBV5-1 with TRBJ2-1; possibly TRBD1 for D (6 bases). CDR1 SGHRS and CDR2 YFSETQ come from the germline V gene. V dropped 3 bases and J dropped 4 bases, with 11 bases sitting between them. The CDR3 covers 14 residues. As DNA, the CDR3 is TGCGCCAGCAGCTCAGCAGGGGCGTACAATGAGCAGTTCTTC. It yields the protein CASSSAGAYNEQFF.

CDR3 nucleotide sequence: TGTGCCAGCAGTTTTATTTCGGGAGTGAACACTGAAGCTTTCTTT. Its protein product is CASSFISGVNTEAFF. V is TRBV28 and J is TRBJ1-1, with D unresolved. Trimming took 3 bases from V and 0 from J, leaving 11 bases between them. The CDR3 covers 15 residues. Germline V gives CDR1 MDHEN, CDR2 SYDVKM.

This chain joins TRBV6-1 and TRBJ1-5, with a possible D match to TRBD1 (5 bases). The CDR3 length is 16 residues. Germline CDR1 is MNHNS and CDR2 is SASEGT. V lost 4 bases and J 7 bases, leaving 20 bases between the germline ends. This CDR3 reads CASSAAGAATKQPQHF. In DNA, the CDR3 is TGTGCCAGCAGTGCAGCTGGGGCCGCCACAAAGCAGCCCCAGCATTTT.

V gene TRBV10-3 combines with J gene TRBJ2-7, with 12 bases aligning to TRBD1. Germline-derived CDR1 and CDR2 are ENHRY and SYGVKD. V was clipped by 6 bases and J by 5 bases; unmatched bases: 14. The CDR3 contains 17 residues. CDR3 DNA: TGTGCCATCAGGCCTGTTCCGGGACAGGGGGCAGCCCACGAGCAGTACTTC. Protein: CAIRPVPGQGAAHEQYF.

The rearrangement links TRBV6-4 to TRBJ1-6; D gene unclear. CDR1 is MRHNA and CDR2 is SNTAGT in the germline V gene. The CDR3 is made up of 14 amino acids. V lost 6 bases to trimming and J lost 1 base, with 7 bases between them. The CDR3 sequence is CASRKSSYNSPLHF. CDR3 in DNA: TGTGCCAGCAGAAAGAGTTCCTATAATTCACCCCTCCACTTT.

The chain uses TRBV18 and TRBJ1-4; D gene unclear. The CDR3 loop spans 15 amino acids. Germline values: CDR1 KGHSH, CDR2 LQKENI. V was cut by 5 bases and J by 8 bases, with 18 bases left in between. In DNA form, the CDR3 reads TGTGCCAGCTCAGGAAAACCGCTCCCGGGAGAAAAACTGTTTTTT. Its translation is CASSGKPLPGEKLFF.

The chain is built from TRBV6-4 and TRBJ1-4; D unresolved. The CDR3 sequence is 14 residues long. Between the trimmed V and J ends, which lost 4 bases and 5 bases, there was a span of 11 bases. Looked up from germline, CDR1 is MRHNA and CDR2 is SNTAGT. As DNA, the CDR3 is TGTGCCAGCAGTGGCGGAGGCGCGAATGAAAAACTGTTTTTT. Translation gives CASSGGGANEKLFF.

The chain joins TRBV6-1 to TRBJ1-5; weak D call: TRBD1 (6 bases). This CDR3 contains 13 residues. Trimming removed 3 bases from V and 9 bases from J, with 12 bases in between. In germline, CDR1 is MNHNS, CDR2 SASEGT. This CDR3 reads CASSDQGPWPQHF. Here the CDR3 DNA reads TGTGCCAGCAGTGATCAGGGGCCATGGCCCCAGCATTTT.